These 10 T cell receptor beta chains came from one sample sequenced in a study of T cell responses to AZD1222 COVID-19 vaccine (dated by TCRdb to about 2021). The time point label for this specimen denotes: baseline before first vaccination. Library creation used the immunoSEQ multiplex PCR assay. Imported from immuneACCESS, the table was reduced by TCRdb to in-frame sequences with V and J called. These copies leave out some clones; in studies compared against another copy, an unresolved V gene accounts for under half, and the cause of the remainder is not known. Counted in this sample were 70,000 to 90,000 clones; around 73% of them appeared once. Together, the top ten hold 20% to 25% of the sample. The specimen comprised peripheral blood, sampled on day 0 of AZD1222 vaccination. These receptor sequences come from an adult in good health.

The V and J genes are TRBV27 and TRBJ1-2, with TRBD1 as a possible D gene (5 bases). Germline V CDR1 and CDR2: MNHEY, SMNVEV (reference sequence). Trimming took 4 bases from V and 8 from J, leaving 14 bases between them. This CDR3 has 13 residues. The CDR3 DNA reads as TGTGCCAGCAGTTCTGGGCGGGACCTGGGCTACACCTTC. Its protein product is CASSSGRDLGYTF.

The V and J genes are TRBV11-3 and TRBJ2-7, with D uncertain. The germline V gene encodes CDR1 SGHNT and CDR2 YENEEA. The CDR3 runs 15 residues. V was trimmed by 4 bases and J by 2 bases, leaving 15 bases between them. CDR3 protein: CASSSFAARPYEQYF. In DNA, the CDR3 is TGTGCCAGCAGCTCCTTCGCGGCCCGACCCTACGAGCAGTACTTC. Full variable domain (remainder filled in from reference TRBV11-3 and TRBJ2-7): EAGVVQSPRYKIIEKKQPVAFWCNPISGHNTLYWYLQNLGQGPELLIRYENEEAVDDSQLPKDRFSAERLKGVDSTLKIQPAELGDSAVYLCASSSFAARPYEQYFGPGTRLTVT.

The chain uses TRBV10-3 and TRBJ2-2, with 8 positions matching TRBD2. Germline V gene sequence: CDR1 ENHRY, CDR2 SYGVKD. This CDR3 comprises 14 residues. The J segment lost 1 base and the V segment lost 9 bases, leaving 4 bases of the junction unmatched. The CDR3 spells CAMGTRGNTGELFF. CDR3 coding DNA: TGTGCCATGGGGACTAGGGGGAACACCGGGGAGCTGTTTTTT.

This chain links TRBV11-2 with TRBJ2-2; D is undetermined. The germline gives CDR1 SGHAT, CDR2 FQNNGV. Trimming left V 1 base short and J 3 bases short, with 6 bases between. This CDR3 contains 14 residues. CDR3 sequence: CASSLVRDTGELFF. CDR3 bases: TGTGCCAGCAGCTTAGTACGGGACACCGGGGAGCTGTTTTTT.

This clone was recorded a few times. This sequence joins TRBV21-1 and TRBJ1-2. TRBV21-1 is marked as a pseudogene. CDR3 length: 16 amino acids. The CDR3 DNA reads TGTGCCAGCAGCAACTACCCCCAGTGGCGCATCTATGGCTACACCTTC. Its translation: CASSNYPQWRIYGYTF.

V is TRBV10-2 and J is TRBJ2-5, with 8 bases identical to TRBD2. Losses at the gene ends were 3 bases for V and 3 bases for J; bases not matched to a gene: 3. Looked up from germline, CDR1 is WSHSY and CDR2 is SAAADI. CDR3 size: 14 residues. The CDR3 protein is CASSDLSGEETQYF. Written as DNA, the CDR3 is TGCGCCAGCAGTGACCTTAGCGGGGAAGAGACCCAGTACTTC.

The rearrangement joins TRBV19 to TRBJ2-4; 7 positions match TRBD1. The CDR3 contains 15 residues. The junction had 10 bases not matched to a gene; V was cut back by 5 bases and J by 6 bases. The germline V gene has CDR1 LNHDA and CDR2 SQIVND (reference sequence). This chain's CDR3 is CASSLGGRQLNIQYF. CDR3 DNA sequence: TGTGCCAGTAGTCTAGGGGGCCGTCAGTTAAACATTCAGTACTTC.

The chain combines TRBV7-8 with TRBJ1-2, with 9 bases lining up with TRBD1. The V gene's germline CDR1 is SGHVS and CDR2 FQNEAQ. The CDR3 length is 14 residues. Unmatched junction bases numbered 0, after V lost 1 base and J lost 3 bases. The CDR3 DNA sequence: TGTGCCAGCAGCTTAGGACAGGGGGACTATGGCTACACCTTC. Its protein product is CASSLGQGDYGYTF.

This chain joins TRBV5-6 and TRBJ2-2; TRBD2 agrees at 14 bases. The CDR3 extends over 16 amino acids. The V and J ends lost 4 bases and 6 bases, in that order; junction bases with no gene match: 5. Germline CDR1 reads SGHDT; CDR2 reads YYEEEE. The CDR3 nucleotides are TGTGCCAGCAGCGGTCGGACTAGCGGGAGGCCCGGGGAGCTGTTTTTT. Translating gives CASSGRTSGRPGELFF.

This clone was seen a few times. One junction end disagrees with the germline gene, perhaps due to a read error. J is TRBJ1-2 and V is TRBV3-1 (or the pseudogene TRBV3-2), with a possible D match to TRBD1 (5 bases). The CDR3 sequence is 12 residues long. Germline V gene data show CDR1 as LGHDT and CDR2 as YNNKEL (reference sequence). CDR3 nucleotide sequence: TGTGCCAGCAGCCAAGAAATTCCGGGACTGTTCTTC. Translating gives CASSQEIPGLFF.